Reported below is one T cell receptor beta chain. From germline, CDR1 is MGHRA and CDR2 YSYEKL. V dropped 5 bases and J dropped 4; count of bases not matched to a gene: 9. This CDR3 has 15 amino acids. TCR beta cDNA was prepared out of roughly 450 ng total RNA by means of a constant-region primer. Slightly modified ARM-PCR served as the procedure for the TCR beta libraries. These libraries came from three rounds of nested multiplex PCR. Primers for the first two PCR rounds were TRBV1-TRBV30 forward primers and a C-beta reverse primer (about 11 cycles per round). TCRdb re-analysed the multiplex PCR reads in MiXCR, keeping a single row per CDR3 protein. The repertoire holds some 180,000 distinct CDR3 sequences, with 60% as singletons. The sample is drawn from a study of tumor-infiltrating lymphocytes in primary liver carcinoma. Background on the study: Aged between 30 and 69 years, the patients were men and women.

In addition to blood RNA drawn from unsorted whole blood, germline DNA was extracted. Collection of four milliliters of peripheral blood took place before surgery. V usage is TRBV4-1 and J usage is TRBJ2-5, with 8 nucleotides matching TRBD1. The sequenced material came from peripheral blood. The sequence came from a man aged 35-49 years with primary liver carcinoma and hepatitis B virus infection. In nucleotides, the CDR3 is TGCGCCAGCAGCGCCGGGACAGGTTACGCAGAGACCCAGTACTTC. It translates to CASSAGTGYAETQYF.